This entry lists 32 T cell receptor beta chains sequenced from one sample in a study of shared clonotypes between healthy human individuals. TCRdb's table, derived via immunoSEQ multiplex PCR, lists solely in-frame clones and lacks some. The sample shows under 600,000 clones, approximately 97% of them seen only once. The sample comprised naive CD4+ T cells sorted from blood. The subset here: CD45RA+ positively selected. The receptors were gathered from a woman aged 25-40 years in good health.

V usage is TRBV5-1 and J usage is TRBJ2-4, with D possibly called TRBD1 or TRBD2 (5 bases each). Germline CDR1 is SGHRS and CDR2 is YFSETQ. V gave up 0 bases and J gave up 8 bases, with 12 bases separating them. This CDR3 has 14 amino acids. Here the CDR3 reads CASSLAEGRHIQYF. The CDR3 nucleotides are TGCGCCAGCAGCTTGGCCGAGGGACGACACATTCAGTACTTC.

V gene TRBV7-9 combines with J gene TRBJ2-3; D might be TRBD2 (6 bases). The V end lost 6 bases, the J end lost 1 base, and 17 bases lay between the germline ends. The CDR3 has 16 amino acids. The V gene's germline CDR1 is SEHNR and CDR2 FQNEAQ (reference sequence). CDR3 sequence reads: CASSSPGDRGTDTQYF. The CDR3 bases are TGTGCCAGCAGTTCGCCGGGGGACCGGGGCACAGATACGCAGTATTTT.

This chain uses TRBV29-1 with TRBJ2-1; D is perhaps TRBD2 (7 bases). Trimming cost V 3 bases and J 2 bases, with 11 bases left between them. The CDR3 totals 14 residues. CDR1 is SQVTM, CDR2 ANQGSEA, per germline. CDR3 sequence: CSVDLGGAYNEQFF. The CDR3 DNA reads TGCAGCGTTGATCTAGGGGGGGCCTACAATGAGCAGTTCTTC.

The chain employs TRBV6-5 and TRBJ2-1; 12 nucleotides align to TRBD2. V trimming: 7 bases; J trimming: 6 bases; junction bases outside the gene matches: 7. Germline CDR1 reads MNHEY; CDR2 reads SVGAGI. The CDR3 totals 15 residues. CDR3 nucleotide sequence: TGTGCCAGCATCCCGGCTAGCGGGAGGGGCAATGAGCAGTTCTTC. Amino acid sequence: CASIPASGRGNEQFF.

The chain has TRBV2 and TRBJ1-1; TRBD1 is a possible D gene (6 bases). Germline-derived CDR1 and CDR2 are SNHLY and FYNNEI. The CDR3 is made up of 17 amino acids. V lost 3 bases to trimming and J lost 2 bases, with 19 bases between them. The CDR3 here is CASSDLPQQGKNTEAFF. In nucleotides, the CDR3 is TGTGCCAGCAGTGACTTACCCCAGCAGGGGAAAAACACTGAAGCTTTCTTT.

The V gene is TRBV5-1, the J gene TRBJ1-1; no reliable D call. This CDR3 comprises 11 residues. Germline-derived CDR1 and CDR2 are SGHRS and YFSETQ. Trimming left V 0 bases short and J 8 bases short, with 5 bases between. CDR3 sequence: CASSLGSEAFF. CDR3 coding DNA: TGCGCCAGCAGCTTGGGGTCAGAAGCTTTCTTT.

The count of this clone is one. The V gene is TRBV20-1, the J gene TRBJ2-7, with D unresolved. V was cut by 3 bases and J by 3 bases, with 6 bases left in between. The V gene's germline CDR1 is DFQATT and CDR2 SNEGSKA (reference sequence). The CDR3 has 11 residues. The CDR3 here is CSARLYYEQYF. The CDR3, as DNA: TGCAGTGCTAGGCTATACTACGAGCAGTACTTC.

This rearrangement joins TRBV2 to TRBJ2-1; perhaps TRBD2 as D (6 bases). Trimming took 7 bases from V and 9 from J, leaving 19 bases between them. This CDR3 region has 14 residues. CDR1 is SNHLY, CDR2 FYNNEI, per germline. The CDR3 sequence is CASILEDVRGEQFF. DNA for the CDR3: TGTGCCAGCATTCTCGAAGACGTGCGGGGTGAGCAGTTCTTC. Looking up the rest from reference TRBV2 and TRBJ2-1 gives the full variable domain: EPEVTQTPSHQVTQMGQEVILRCVPISNHLYFYWYRQILGQKVEFLVSFYNNEISEKSEIFDDQFSVERPDGSNFTLKIRSTKLEDSAMYFCASILEDVRGEQFFGPGTRLTVL.

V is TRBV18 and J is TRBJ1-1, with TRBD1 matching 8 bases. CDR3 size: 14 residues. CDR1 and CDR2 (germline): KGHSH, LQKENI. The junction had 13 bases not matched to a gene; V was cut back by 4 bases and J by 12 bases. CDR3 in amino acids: CASSRVGQGGVSFF. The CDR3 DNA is TGTGCCAGCTCACGAGTAGGACAGGGAGGAGTTTCTTTCTTT.

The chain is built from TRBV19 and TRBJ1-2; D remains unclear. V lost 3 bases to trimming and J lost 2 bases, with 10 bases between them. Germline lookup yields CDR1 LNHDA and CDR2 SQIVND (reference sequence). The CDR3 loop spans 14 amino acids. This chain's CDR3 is CASSILQMNYGYTF. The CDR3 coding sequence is TGTGCCAGTAGTATTTTACAGATGAACTATGGCTACACCTTC.

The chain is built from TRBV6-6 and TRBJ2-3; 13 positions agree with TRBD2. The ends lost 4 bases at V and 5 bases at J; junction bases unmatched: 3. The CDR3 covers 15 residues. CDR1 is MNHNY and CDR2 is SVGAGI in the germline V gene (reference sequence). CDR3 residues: CASSWTSGSGDTQYF. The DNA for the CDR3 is TGTGCCAGCAGTTGGACTAGCGGGAGTGGAGATACGCAGTATTTT.

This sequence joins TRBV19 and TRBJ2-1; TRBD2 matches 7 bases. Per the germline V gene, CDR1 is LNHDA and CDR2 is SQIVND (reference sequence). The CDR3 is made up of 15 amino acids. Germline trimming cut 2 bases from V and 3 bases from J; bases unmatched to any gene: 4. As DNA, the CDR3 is TGTGCCAGTAGTATATGGGAGGGTAGCTACAATGAGCAGTTCTTC. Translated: CASSIWEGSYNEQFF.

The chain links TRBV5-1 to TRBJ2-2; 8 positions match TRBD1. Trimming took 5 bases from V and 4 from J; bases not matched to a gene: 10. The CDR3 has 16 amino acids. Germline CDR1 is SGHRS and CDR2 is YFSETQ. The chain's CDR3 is CASRQTGVVGTGELFF. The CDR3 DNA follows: TGCGCCAGCAGACAGACAGGGGTTGTTGGCACCGGGGAGCTGTTTTTT.

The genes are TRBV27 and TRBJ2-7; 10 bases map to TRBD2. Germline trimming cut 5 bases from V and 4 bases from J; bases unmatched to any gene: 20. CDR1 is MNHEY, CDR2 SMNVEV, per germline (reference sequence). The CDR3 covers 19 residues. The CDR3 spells CASSLTPATLAGGLYEQYF. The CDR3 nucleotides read TGTGCCAGCAGTCTAACCCCGGCGACCTTAGCGGGAGGACTGTACGAGCAGTACTTC.

This CDR3 reads CASSPNGGGPLNEQFF. The CDR3 bases are TGTGCCAGCAGCCCTAACGGGGGAGGGCCGTTGAATGAGCAGTTCTTC. The chain is built from TRBV7-6 and TRBJ2-1; TRBD2 matches at 7 bases. The CDR3 sequence is 16 residues long. V lost 5 bases, J lost 7 bases, and 14 bases stayed unmatched. Germline CDR1 reads SGHVS; CDR2 reads FNYEAQ.

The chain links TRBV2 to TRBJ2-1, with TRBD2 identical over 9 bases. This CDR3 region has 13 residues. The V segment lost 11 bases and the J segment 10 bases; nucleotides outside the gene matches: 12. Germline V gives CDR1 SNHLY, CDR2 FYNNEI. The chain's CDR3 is CAPRASGTHEQFF. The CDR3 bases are TGTGCCCCCCGGGCTAGCGGGACTCACGAGCAGTTCTTC.

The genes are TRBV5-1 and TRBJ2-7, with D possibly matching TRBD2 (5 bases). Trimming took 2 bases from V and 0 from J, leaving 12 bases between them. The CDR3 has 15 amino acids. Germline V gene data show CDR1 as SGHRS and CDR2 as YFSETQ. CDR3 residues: CASSLPQTNSYEQYF. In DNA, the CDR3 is TGCGCCAGCAGCTTACCTCAGACTAACTCCTACGAGCAGTACTTC.

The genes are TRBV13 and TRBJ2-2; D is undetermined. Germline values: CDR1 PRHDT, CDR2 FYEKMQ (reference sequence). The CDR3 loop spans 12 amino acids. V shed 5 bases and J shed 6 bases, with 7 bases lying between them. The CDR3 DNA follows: TGTGCCAGCAGCCCCCGGCCCGGGGAGCTGTTTTTT. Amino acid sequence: CASSPRPGELFF.

CDR3 nucleotide sequence: TGTGCCATCAGTAAACCCGGGACTAGCGGGAGTCCCGAGCAGTTCTTC. This encodes CAISKPGTSGSPEQFF. The chain combines TRBV10-3 with TRBJ2-1, with 14 bases matching TRBD2. Germline lookup yields CDR1 ENHRY and CDR2 SYGVKD. The CDR3 has 16 residues. V lost 5 bases, J lost 10 bases, and 10 bases stayed unmatched.

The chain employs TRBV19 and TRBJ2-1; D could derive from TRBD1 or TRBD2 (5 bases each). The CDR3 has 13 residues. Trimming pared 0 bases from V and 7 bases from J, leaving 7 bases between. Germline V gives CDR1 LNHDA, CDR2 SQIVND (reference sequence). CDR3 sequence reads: CASSIDWGNEQFF. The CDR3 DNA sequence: TGTGCCAGTAGTATAGATTGGGGGAATGAGCAGTTCTTC.

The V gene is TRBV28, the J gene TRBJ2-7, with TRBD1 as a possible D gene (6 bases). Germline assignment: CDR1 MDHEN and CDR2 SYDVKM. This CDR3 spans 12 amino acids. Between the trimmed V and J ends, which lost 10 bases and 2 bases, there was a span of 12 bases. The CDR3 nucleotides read TGTGCCACATCCAGGGGCCCCTACGAGCAGTACTTC. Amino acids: CATSRGPYEQYF.

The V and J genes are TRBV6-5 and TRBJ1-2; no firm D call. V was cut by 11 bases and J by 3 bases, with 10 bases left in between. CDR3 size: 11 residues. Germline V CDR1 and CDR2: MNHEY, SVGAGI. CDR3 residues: CAPFYHYGYTF. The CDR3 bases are TGTGCCCCCTTTTATCACTATGGCTACACCTTC.

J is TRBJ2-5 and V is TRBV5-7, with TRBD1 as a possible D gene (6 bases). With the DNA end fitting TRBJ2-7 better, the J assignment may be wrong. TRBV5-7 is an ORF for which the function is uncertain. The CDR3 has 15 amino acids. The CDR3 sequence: CASSLRGWTSYEQYF. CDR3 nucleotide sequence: TGTGCCAGCAGCCTAAGGGGGTGGACGTCCTACGAGCAGTACTTC.

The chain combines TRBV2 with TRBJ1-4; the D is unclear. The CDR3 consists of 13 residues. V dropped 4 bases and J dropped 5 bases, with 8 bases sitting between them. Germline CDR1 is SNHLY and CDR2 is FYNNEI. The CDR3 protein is CASSVEQNEKLFF. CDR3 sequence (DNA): TGTGCCAGCAGTGTGGAACAGAATGAAAAACTGTTTTTT.

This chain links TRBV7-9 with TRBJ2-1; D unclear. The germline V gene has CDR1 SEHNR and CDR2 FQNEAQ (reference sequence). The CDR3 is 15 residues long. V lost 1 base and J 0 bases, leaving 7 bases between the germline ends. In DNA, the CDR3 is TGTGCCAGCAGCTTAGGGTCATTCTCCTACAATGAGCAGTTCTTC. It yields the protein CASSLGSFSYNEQFF.

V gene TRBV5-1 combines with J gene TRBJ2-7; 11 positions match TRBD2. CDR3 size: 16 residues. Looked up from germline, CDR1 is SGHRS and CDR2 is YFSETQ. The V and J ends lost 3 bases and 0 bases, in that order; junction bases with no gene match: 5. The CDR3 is CASSYKTSGSSYEQYF. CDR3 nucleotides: TGCGCCAGCAGCTATAAAACTAGCGGGAGCTCCTACGAGCAGTACTTC.

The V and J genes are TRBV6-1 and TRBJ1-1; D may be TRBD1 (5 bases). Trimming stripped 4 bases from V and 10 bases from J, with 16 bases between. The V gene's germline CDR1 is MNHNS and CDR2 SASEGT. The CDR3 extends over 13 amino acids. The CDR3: CASSVGPRDGAFF. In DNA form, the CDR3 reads TGTGCCAGCAGTGTGGGACCTCGGGACGGAGCTTTCTTT.

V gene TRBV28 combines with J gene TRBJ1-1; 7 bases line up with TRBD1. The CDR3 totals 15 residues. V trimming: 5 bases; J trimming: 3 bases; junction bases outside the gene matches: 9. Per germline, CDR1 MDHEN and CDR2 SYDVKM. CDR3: CASSPHSGGDTEAFF. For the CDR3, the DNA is TGTGCCAGCAGTCCCCACTCAGGGGGGGACACTGAAGCTTTCTTT.

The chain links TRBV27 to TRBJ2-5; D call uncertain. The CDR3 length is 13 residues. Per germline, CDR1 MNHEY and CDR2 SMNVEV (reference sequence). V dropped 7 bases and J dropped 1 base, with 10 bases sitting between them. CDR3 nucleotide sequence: TGTGCCAGCACCAAAAGCCCCCAAGAGACCCAGTACTTC. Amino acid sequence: CASTKSPQETQYF.

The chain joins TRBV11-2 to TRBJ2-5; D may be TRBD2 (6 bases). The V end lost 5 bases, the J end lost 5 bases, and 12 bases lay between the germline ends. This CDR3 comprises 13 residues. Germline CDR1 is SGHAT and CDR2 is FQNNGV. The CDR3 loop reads CASSRTTGETQYF. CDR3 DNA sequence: TGTGCCAGCAGCCGGACTACTGGCGAGACCCAGTACTTC.

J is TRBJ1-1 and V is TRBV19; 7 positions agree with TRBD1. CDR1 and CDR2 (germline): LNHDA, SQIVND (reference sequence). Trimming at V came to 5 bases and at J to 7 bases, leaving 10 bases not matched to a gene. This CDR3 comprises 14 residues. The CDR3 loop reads CASSPTRDRGEAFF. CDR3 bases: TGTGCCAGTAGTCCGACTAGGGACAGAGGTGAAGCTTTCTTT.

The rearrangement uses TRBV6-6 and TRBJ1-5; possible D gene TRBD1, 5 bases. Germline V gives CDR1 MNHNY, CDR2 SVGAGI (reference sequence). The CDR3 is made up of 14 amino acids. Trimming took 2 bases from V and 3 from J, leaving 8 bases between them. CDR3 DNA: TGTGCCAGCAGTTACCCCAGGGTCAATCAGCCCCAGCATTTT. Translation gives CASSYPRVNQPQHF.